The 21 T cell receptor beta chains below were found in one sample sequenced in a study of identical twins. A single record per CDR3 protein comes from TCRdb applying MiXCR to the 5' RACE reads. In the table there are approximately 500,000 distinct CDR3 sequences, approximately 24% of which are singletons. These data also featured in a second study, about T cells expressing NK-cell markers.

Sequences were obtained from CD4+ T cells sorted from blood. The receptors originated from a woman aged 18-35 years in good health.

This clonotype was seen a handful of times. The gene calls are TRBV3-1 and TRBJ2-1; no clear D. Trimming cost V 0 bases and J 0 bases, with 9 bases left between them. Germline CDR1 is LGHDT and CDR2 is YNNKEL (reference sequence). The CDR3 spans 16 residues. The CDR3 sequence is CASSQDQFVSYNEQFF. The CDR3 DNA reads TGTGCCAGCAGCCAAGATCAATTCGTCTCCTACAATGAGCAGTTCTTC.

The sample holds a few counts of this clonotype. The chain uses TRBV24-1 and TRBJ2-1; 11 nucleotides line up with TRBD2. CDR1 is KGHDR, CDR2 SFDVKD, per germline. The CDR3 totals 15 residues. V lost 6 bases and J lost 8; bases outside the gene matches: 8. Here the CDR3 reads CATSRSGRAKDEQFF. Here the CDR3 DNA reads TGTGCCACCAGTCGTAGCGGGAGGGCCAAGGATGAGCAGTTCTTC.

In its sample, this clonotype was seen a few times. The V and J genes are TRBV5-1 and TRBJ2-2, with D maybe TRBD2 (7 bases). Trimming took off 5 bases at V and 0 bases at J, with 14 bases between the two ends. This CDR3 contains 16 residues. Per the germline V gene, CDR1 is SGHRS and CDR2 is YFSETQ. CDR3 sequence (DNA): TGCGCCAGCAGTACAACAGGGAGGGCGAACACCGGGGAGCTGTTTTTT. It yields the protein CASSTTGRANTGELFF.

Many counts were recorded for this clonotype. V gene TRBV20-1 combines with J gene TRBJ2-7; 7 bases fit TRBD2. This CDR3 has 11 amino acids. J gave up 3 bases and V 4 bases, and 0 bases lay outside the gene matches. The germline CDR1 and CDR2 sequences are DFQATT and SNEGSKA (reference sequence). The DNA for the CDR3 is TGCAGTGCTACTAGCGGCTACGAGCAGTACTTC. It translates to CSATSGYEQYF.

This clonotype was recorded a few times. The V and J genes are TRBV12-3 or TRBV12-4 and TRBJ2-1; 9 bases agree with TRBD2. V lost 6 bases to trimming and J lost 5 bases; unmatched junction nucleotides: 5. CDR3 size: 14 residues. The CDR3 DNA reads TGTGCCAGCAGGAAGCTAGCGGGGAACAATGAGCAGTTCTTC. This gives the protein CASRKLAGNNEQFF.

The V and J genes are TRBV6-2 or TRBV6-3 and TRBJ2-1; no clear D. Trimming shortened V by 6 bases and J by 0 bases, and 15 bases separated the two germline ends. Germline values: CDR1 MNHEY, CDR2 SVGEGT. The CDR3 is 16 amino acids. The CDR3 spells CASRSIWKYSYNEQFF. The CDR3 DNA is TGTGCCAGCAGATCCATATGGAAATACTCCTACAATGAGCAGTTCTTC.

The chain combines TRBV10-2 with TRBJ2-7; 10 nucleotides line up with TRBD2. The trim removed 6 bases at V and 5 bases at J, leaving 10 bases unmatched. CDR1 and CDR2 from the germline V gene are WSHSY and SAAADI. The CDR3 runs 15 residues. The CDR3 protein is CASRRPSGSDHEQYF. CDR3 coding DNA: TGCGCCAGCAGACGACCTAGCGGGAGTGACCACGAGCAGTACTTC.

The chain has TRBV5-1 and TRBJ2-7, with D uncertain. Germline V lookup: CDR1 SGHRS, CDR2 YFSETQ. V lost 1 base and J lost 2, with 7 bases in between. The CDR3 spans 13 residues. The CDR3: CASSLPSPYEQYF. The CDR3 region has the DNA TGCGCCAGCAGCTTGCCCAGTCCCTACGAGCAGTACTTC.

The V gene is TRBV7-9, the J gene TRBJ2-2, with TRBD1 matching over 8 bases. Germline V gives CDR1 SEHNR, CDR2 FQNEAQ (reference sequence). The CDR3 consists of 14 residues. V dropped 10 bases and J dropped 5; count of bases not matched to a gene: 9. The CDR3 loop reads CATTDRGATGELFF. CDR3 bases: TGTGCCACCACCGACAGGGGTGCAACCGGGGAGCTGTTTTTT.

V gene TRBV6-1 combines with J gene TRBJ1-1; D gene ambiguous. Trimming removed 7 bases at V and 5 bases at J, with 17 bases between. The CDR3 has 14 residues. Germline CDR1 is MNHNS and CDR2 is SASEGT. The CDR3 sequence: CASTPWVGSTEAFF. CDR3 bases: TGTGCCAGCACTCCCTGGGTAGGGTCTACTGAAGCTTTCTTT.

The V gene is TRBV4-3, the J gene TRBJ2-6; weak D call: TRBD1 (5 bases). Germline V gives CDR1 LGHNA, CDR2 YSLEER. Trimming pared 0 bases from V and 3 bases from J, leaving 12 bases between. This CDR3 has 17 residues. CDR3 protein: CASSQEAGRFGANVLTF. The CDR3 nucleotides are TGCGCCAGCAGCCAAGAGGCAGGGCGCTTTGGGGCCAACGTCCTGACTTTC.

The chain uses TRBV28 and TRBJ1-1; 8 bases align to TRBD1. Looked up from germline, CDR1 is MDHEN and CDR2 is SYDVKM. This CDR3 comprises 14 residues. J lost 5 bases, V lost 8 bases, and 10 bases had no gene match. In nucleotides, the CDR3 is TGTGCCAGCTCAACCAGGGGGCGCGGTACTGAAGCTTTCTTT. This codes for CASSTRGRGTEAFF. Complete variable domain (other parts from reference TRBV28 and TRBJ1-1): DVKVTQSSRYLVKRTGEKVFLECVQDMDHENMFWYRQDPGLGLRLIYFSYDVKMKEKGDIPEGYSVSREKKERFSLILESASTNQTSMYLCASSTRGRGTEAFFGQGTRLTVV.

V and J are TRBV5-1 and TRBJ2-3, with 14 bases matching TRBD2. J lost 4 bases, V lost 2 bases, and 6 bases had no gene match. This CDR3 spans 17 amino acids. Germline V gene sequence: CDR1 SGHRS, CDR2 YFSETQ. DNA for the CDR3: TGCGCCAGCAGCTTCGGACTAGCGGGGGGCCATGCAGATACGCAGTATTTT. It codes for CASSFGLAGGHADTQYF.

This clonotype was recorded a few times. The J gene is TRBJ2-4, the V gene TRBV6-5, with 7 bases matching TRBD1. V was clipped by 3 bases and J by 5 bases; unmatched bases: 4. The germline gives CDR1 MNHEY, CDR2 SVGAGI. The CDR3 runs 14 residues. CDR3 coding DNA: TGTGCCAGCAGTTATTCCGGGACAGAAAACATTCAGTACTTC. It translates to CASSYSGTENIQYF.

A few counts support this clonotype. The V gene is TRBV6-2 or TRBV6-3, the J gene TRBJ2-7; 8 nucleotides agree with TRBD1. The V and J ends lost 0 bases and 3 bases, in that order; junction bases with no gene match: 10. This CDR3 is 17 amino acids long. Germline values: CDR1 MNHEY, CDR2 SVGEGT. CDR3 residues: CASSYSIGGQAYYEQYF. The CDR3 DNA reads as TGTGCCAGCAGTTACTCGATTGGGGGACAGGCGTACTACGAGCAGTACTTC.

The rearrangement links TRBV20-1 to TRBJ2-7; tentatively, D is TRBD1 (6 bases). V was pared by 2 bases and J by 0 bases, with 14 bases between. The CDR3 covers 15 residues. Germline V lookup: CDR1 DFQATT, CDR2 SNEGSKA (reference sequence). For the CDR3, the DNA is TGCAGTGCTAGAAATATTGGACAGAGCTCCTACGAGCAGTACTTC. Translating it yields CSARNIGQSSYEQYF.

This clonotype showed up many times. The chain couples TRBV20-1 to TRBJ2-3, with D hard to call. Germline CDR1 and CDR2: DFQATT and SNEGSKA (reference sequence). Trimming left V 5 bases short and J 3 bases short, with 18 bases between. This CDR3 has 15 residues. The CDR3, as DNA: TGCAGTGCTGTTCCCGGCACTTTAAGAACAGATACGCAGTATTTT. It encodes CSAVPGTLRTDTQYF.

The V gene is TRBV2, the J gene TRBJ1-1; a possible D gene is TRBD1 (5 bases). The CDR3 is 13 residues long. The germline V gene has CDR1 SNHLY and CDR2 FYNNEI. V lost 8 bases to trimming and J lost 5 bases, with 15 bases between them. The CDR3 here is CASGRGMQTEAFF. The DNA for the CDR3 is TGTGCCAGCGGCCGGGGGATGCAGACTGAAGCTTTCTTT.

The chain uses TRBV5-1 and TRBJ2-2, with D perhaps TRBD1 (5 bases). The V gene's germline CDR1 is SGHRS and CDR2 YFSETQ. V lost 5 bases to trimming and J lost 2 bases, with 13 bases between them. This CDR3 comprises 15 residues. This CDR3 reads CASRARQGNTGELFF. The CDR3 DNA follows: TGCGCCAGCAGAGCAAGGCAGGGTAACACCGGGGAGCTGTTTTTT.

The chain uses TRBV3-1 and TRBJ1-3; D ambiguous. The V gene's germline CDR1 is LGHDT and CDR2 YNNKEL (reference sequence). The CDR3 consists of 17 residues. V lost 4 bases and J 0 bases, leaving 16 bases between the germline ends. The CDR3 region is CASSLRPGRDSGNTIYF. The CDR3 DNA reads TGTGCCAGCAGCCTTCGTCCTGGACGGGACTCTGGAAACACCATATATTTT.

V usage is TRBV29-1 and J usage is TRBJ2-3; D gene unclear. Germline CDR1 is SQVTM and CDR2 is ANQGSEA. The CDR3 consists of 13 residues. Trimming took 6 bases from V and 3 from J, leaving 13 bases between them. This CDR3 is CSVTRDGTDTQYF. In DNA, the CDR3 is TGCAGCGTGACCCGAGATGGGACAGATACGCAGTATTTT.